A single sample gave rise to the 10 T cell receptor beta chains below, sequenced in a study of OX40 agonist ivuxolimab in advanced cancers. This table comes from immunoSEQ multiplex PCR, and its TCRdb copy is limited to in-frame clones, with some not included. The sample yields tens of thousands of clones, roughly nine tenths seen once. The sequencing used CD4+ or CD8+ T cells sorted from blood, collected in a trial of the OX40 agonist ivuxolimab. The receptors were sampled from an adult with an advanced solid tumor such as melanoma, head and neck, liver or kidney cancer.

This chain connects TRBV5-4 to TRBJ2-7; 13 nucleotides agree with TRBD2. Germline V lookup: CDR1 SGHNT, CDR2 YYREEE (reference sequence). Germline trimming cut 4 bases from V and 5 bases from J; bases unmatched to any gene: 6. This CDR3 is 15 amino acids long. The CDR3 DNA reads TGTGCCAGCAGCAACGGACTAGCGGGAGAGGACGAGCAGTACTTC. It specifies CASSNGLAGEDEQYF.

V and J are TRBV27 and TRBJ2-1; D may be TRBD2 (7 bases). The CDR3 consists of 11 residues. V was shortened by 10 bases and J by 9 bases, with 13 bases between the two germline ends. The germline V gene has CDR1 MNHEY and CDR2 SMNVEV (reference sequence). The CDR3 loop reads CATSRGGEQFF. The CDR3 DNA reads as TGTGCCACCTCAAGGGGGGGTGAGCAGTTCTTC.

The rearrangement uses TRBV7-9 and TRBJ2-3; D uncertain. In germline, CDR1 is SEHNR, CDR2 FQNEAQ (reference sequence). This CDR3 contains 12 residues. The germline V and J ends were trimmed by 1 base and 6 bases, with 5 bases remaining between them. The CDR3, as DNA: TGTGCCAGCAGCTTAGTCGGCGATACGCAGTATTTT. It encodes CASSLVGDTQYF.

The rearrangement uses TRBV7-9 and TRBJ1-5; no firm D call. CDR3 size: 13 residues. CDR1 is SEHNR, CDR2 FQNEAQ, per germline (reference sequence). Trimming took 1 base from V and 3 from J, leaving 4 bases between them. The CDR3 here is CASSLGTNQPQHF. As DNA, the CDR3 is TGTGCCAGCAGCTTAGGGACCAATCAGCCCCAGCATTTT.

V and J are TRBV4-1 and TRBJ1-4, with TRBD1 matching 7 bases. CDR3 length: 16 amino acids. V gave up 4 bases and J gave up 8 bases; unmatched junction bases: 13. The germline gives CDR1 MGHRA, CDR2 YSYEKL. CDR3 nucleotides: TGCGCCAGCAGCCCGCAAGATAGGGGGCTCGGCGAAAAACTGTTTTTT. This gives the protein CASSPQDRGLGEKLFF.

This rearrangement joins TRBV5-4 to TRBJ2-7; 8 bases fit TRBD2. V was pared by 0 bases and J by 5 bases, with 7 bases of the junction left unmatched. Germline values: CDR1 SGHNT, CDR2 YYREEE (reference sequence). CDR3 length equals 15 residues. CDR3 protein: CASSLVSGSIHEQYF. Here the CDR3 DNA reads TGTGCCAGCAGCTTGGTCAGCGGGAGTATCCACGAGCAGTACTTC.

The CDR3 loop reads CASTPYAGTGELFF. The CDR3 bases are TGTGCCAGTACCCCCTACGCGGGAACCGGGGAGCTGTTTTTT. The genes are TRBV19 and TRBJ2-2; TRBD2 might be the D (6 bases). V was cut by 7 bases and J by 5 bases, with 14 bases left in between. The germline gives CDR1 LNHDA, CDR2 SQIVND (reference sequence). The CDR3 runs 14 residues.

The J gene is TRBJ2-7, the V gene TRBV5-6; 10 nucleotides match TRBD1. The junction had 5 bases not matched to a gene; V was cut back by 5 bases and J by 3 bases. The CDR3 is 14 residues long. Germline CDR1 and CDR2: SGHDT and YYEEEE. For the CDR3, the DNA is TGTGCCAGCAGGGGGACAGGGGCTGACTACGAGCAGTACTTC. This encodes CASRGTGADYEQYF.

This rearrangement joins TRBV6-1 to TRBJ2-7, with TRBD1 as a possible D gene (6 bases). The CDR3 sequence is 13 residues long. Trimming pared 6 bases from V and 5 bases from J, leaving 14 bases between. The germline V gene has CDR1 MNHNS and CDR2 SASEGT. In DNA, the CDR3 is TGTGCCAGCAGAACTCCCCAGGGGAACGAGCAGTACTTC. Its protein product is CASRTPQGNEQYF.

The V and J genes are TRBV27 and TRBJ2-7; TRBD1 matches at 7 bases. The CDR3 contains 13 residues. Germline V gives CDR1 MNHEY, CDR2 SMNVEV (reference sequence). Losses at the gene ends were 2 bases for V and 4 bases for J; bases not matched to a gene: 2. The CDR3 region is CASSLRDSYEQYF. CDR3 nucleotide sequence: TGTGCCAGCAGTTTAAGGGACAGTTACGAGCAGTACTTC.